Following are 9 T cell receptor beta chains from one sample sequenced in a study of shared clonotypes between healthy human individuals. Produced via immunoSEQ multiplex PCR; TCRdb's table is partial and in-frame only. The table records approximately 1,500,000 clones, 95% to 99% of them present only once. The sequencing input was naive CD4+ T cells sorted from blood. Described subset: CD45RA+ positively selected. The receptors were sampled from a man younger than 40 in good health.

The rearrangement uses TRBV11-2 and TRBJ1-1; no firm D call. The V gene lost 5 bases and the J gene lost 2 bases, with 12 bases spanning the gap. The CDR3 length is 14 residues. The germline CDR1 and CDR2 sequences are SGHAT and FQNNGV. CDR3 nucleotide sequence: TGTGCCAGCAGCCTAACGGACCCAAACACTGAAGCTTTCTTT. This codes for CASSLTDPNTEAFF.

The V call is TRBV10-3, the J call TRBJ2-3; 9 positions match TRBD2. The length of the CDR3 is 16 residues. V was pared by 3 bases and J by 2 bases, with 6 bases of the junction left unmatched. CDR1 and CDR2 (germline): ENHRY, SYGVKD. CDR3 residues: CAISDLSGSVTDTQYF. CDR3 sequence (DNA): TGTGCCATCAGTGATCTTAGCGGGAGCGTCACAGATACGCAGTATTTT.

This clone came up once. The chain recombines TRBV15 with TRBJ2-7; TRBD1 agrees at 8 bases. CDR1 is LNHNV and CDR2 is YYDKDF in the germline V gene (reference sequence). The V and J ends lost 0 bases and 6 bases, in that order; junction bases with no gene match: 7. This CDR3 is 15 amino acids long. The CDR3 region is CATSRDRIQGGEQYF. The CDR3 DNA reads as TGTGCCACCAGCAGAGATCGGATACAGGGGGGCGAGCAGTACTTC.

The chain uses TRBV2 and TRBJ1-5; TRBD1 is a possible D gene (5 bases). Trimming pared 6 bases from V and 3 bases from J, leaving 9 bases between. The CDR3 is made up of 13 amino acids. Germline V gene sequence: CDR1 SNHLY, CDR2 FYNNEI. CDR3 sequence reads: CASRRQFNQPQHF. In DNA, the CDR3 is TGTGCCAGCAGAAGACAGTTCAATCAGCCCCAGCATTTT.

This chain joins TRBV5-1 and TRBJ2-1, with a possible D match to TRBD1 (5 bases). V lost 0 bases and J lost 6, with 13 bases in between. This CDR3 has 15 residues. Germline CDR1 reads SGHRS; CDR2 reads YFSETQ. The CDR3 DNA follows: TGCGCCAGCAGCTTGGCAGGGCATCCAAGCAATGAGCAGTTCTTC. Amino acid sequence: CASSLAGHPSNEQFF.

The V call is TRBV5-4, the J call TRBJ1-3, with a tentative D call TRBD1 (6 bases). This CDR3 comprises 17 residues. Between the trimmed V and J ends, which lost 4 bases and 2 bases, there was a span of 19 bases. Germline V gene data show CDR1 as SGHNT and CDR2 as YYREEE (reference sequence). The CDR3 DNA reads TGTGCCAGCAGCCCAGAGCCACAGGGCAGAGCTGGAAACACCATATATTTT. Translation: CASSPEPQGRAGNTIYF. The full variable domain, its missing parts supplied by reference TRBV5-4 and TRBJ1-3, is ETGVTQSPTHLIKTRGQQVTLRCSSQSGHNTVSWYQQALGQGPQFIFQYYREEENGRGNFPPRFSGLQFPNYSSELNVNALELDDSALYLCASSPEPQGRAGNTIYFGEGSWLTVV.

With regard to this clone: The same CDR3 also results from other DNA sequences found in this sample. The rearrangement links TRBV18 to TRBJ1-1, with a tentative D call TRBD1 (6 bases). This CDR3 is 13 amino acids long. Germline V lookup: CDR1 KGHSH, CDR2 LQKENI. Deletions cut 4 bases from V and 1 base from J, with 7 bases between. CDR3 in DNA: TGTGCCAGCTCACAGACAGGGAACACTGAAGCTTTCTTT. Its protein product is CASSQTGNTEAFF.

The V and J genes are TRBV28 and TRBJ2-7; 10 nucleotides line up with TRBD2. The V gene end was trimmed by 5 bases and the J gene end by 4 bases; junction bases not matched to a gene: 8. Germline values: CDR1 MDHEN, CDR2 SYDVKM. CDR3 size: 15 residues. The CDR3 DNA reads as TGTGCCAGCAGTCGCTCTGAGACTAGCGGGTACGAGCAGTACTTC. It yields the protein CASSRSETSGYEQYF.

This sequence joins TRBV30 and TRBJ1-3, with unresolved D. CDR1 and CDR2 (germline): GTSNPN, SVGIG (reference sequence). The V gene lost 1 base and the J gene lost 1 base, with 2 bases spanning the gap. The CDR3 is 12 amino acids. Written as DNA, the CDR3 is TGTGCCTGGAGTGAGTCTGGAAACACCATATATTTT. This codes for CAWSESGNTIYF.